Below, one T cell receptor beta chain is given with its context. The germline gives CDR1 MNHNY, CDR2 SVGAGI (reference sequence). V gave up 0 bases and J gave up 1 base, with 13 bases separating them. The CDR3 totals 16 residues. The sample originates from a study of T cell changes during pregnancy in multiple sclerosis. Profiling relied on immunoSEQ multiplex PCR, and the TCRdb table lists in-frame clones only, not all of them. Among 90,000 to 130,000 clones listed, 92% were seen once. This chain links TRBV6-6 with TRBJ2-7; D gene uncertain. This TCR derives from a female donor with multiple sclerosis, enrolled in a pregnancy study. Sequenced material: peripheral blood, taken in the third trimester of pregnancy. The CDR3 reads CASSYSKSRFSYEQYF. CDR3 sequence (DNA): TGTGCCAGCAGTTACTCGAAGAGCCGGTTTTCCTACGAGCAGTACTTC.